The 15 T cell receptor beta chains below were found in one sample sequenced in a study of blood T cells in healthy people across ages. A second PCR of about 7 to 12 cycles used a sample-barcoded 5' primer and a J-beta primer mix. TCRdb independently ran MiXCR on the 5' RACE reads; one entry per CDR3 protein. Of 730,000 or so distinct CDR3 sequences in the sample, approximately 39% were seen once. Sequencing was carried out using blood. The receptor source for this set is a woman between 55 and 75 years old in good health.

The chain employs TRBV5-6 and TRBJ2-1, with a weak D call TRBD1 (5 bases). The assigned J gene may be wrong: the sequence end matches TRBJ2-7 better. This CDR3 spans 11 amino acids. Germline assignment: CDR1 SGHDT and CDR2 YYEEEE. The CDR3 DNA follows: TGTGACCAGGGTCCCTACAATGAGCAGTACTTC. It encodes CDQGPYNEQYF.

The chain uses TRBV5-1 and TRBJ2-7, with D perhaps TRBD2 (5 bases). V was clipped by 2 bases and J by 0 bases, with 15 bases between them. CDR1 and CDR2 (germline): SGHRS, YFSETQ. The CDR3 has 16 amino acids. The CDR3 DNA follows: TGCGCCAGCAGCTTTGGCGAGGGTTTCATCTCCTACGAGCAGTACTTC. Amino acid sequence: CASSFGEGFISYEQYF. The whole variable domain, filled in from reference TRBV5-1 and TRBJ2-7, reads KAGVTQTPRYLIKTRGQQVTLSCSPISGHRSVSWYQQTPGQGLQFLFEYFSETQRNKGNFPGRFSGRQFSNSRSEMNVSTLELGDSALYLCASSFGEGFISYEQYFGPGTRLTVT.

This clonotype was seen only a few times. The gene calls are TRBV10-1 and TRBJ1-4; D remains unclear. CDR3 length: 14 amino acids. Per germline, CDR1 WNHNN and CDR2 SYGVQD (reference sequence). Trimming removed 5 bases at V and 7 bases at J, with 14 bases between. CDR3 DNA sequence: TGCGCCAGCAGTCCGGACGGGTCCGGTGAAAAACTGTTTTTT. Translating gives CASSPDGSGEKLFF.

For this clonotype: The junction does not match germline at one end; this may be a read error. V usage is TRBV6-2 or TRBV6-3 and J usage is TRBJ2-1; TRBD2 agrees at 9 bases. The germline CDR1 and CDR2 sequences are MNHEY and SVGEGT. This CDR3 region has 17 residues. The CDR3 DNA is TGTACCAGCAGCCCCCCTAAAGCGGGAGGTACCTACAATGAGCAGTTCTTT. This gives the protein CTSSPPKAGGTYNEQFF.

This clonotype was counted ten times or more. The chain links TRBV9 to TRBJ2-1, with 8 bases fitting TRBD2. The CDR3 extends over 15 amino acids. Looked up from germline, CDR1 is SGDLS and CDR2 is YYNGEE. Trimming cost V 3 bases and J 8 bases; bases outside gene matches: 10. The CDR3 region is CASSGPSGGYDEQFF. The CDR3, as DNA: TGTGCCAGCAGCGGACCTTCGGGAGGGTACGATGAGCAGTTCTTC.

The chain joins TRBV20-1 to TRBJ2-3; 12 nucleotides align to TRBD2. There are 15 residues in the CDR3. J was trimmed by 4 bases and V by 5 bases; bases with no gene match: 7. Germline-derived CDR1 and CDR2 are DFQATT and SNEGSKA (reference sequence). CDR3 DNA sequence: TGCAGTGCTCCCCGGACTAGCGGGGCGGCAGATACGCAGTATTTT. Protein sequence: CSAPRTSGAADTQYF.

The rearrangement joins TRBV20-1 to TRBJ2-7, with 9 bases fitting TRBD2. Germline assignment: CDR1 DFQATT and CDR2 SNEGSKA (reference sequence). CDR3 length equals 14 residues. Unmatched junction bases numbered 10, after V lost 6 bases and J lost 4 bases. CDR3 sequence: CSAYPQRGEYEQYF. The CDR3 DNA follows: TGCAGTGCCTACCCCCAGCGGGGGGAATACGAGCAGTACTTC.

This clonotype was counted a few times. This chain joins TRBV27 and TRBJ2-2; D unclear. V was pared by 5 bases and J by 1 base, with 8 bases between. The CDR3 loop spans 14 amino acids. Germline assignment: CDR1 MNHEY and CDR2 SMNVEV (reference sequence). The CDR3 DNA is TGTGCCAGCAGTGGATCATGGAACACCGGGGAGCTGTTTTTT. Amino acids: CASSGSWNTGELFF.

The chain employs TRBV10-3 and TRBJ1-1; the match to TRBD1 covers 9 bases. Germline CDR1 ENHRY, CDR2 SYGVKD. With V trimmed by 7 bases and J by 1 base, 4 bases remained unmatched. This CDR3 contains 14 residues. CDR3: CAINPGQGNTEAFF. The CDR3 nucleotides read TGTGCCATCAACCCGGGACAGGGGAACACTGAAGCTTTCTTT.

In the case of this clonotype: One base away lies a much larger clone, so this may be a sequencing read error. This chain links TRBV4-1 with TRBJ2-1; 11 bases are shared with TRBD2. Losses at the gene ends were 1 base for V and 8 bases for J; bases not matched to a gene: 7. The CDR3 covers 16 residues. CDR1 is MGHRA and CDR2 is YSYEKL in the germline V gene. CDR3 region: CASSQGPLAGGDEQFF. The CDR3 DNA is TGCGCCAGCAGCCAAGGGCCCTTAGCGGGAGGGGATGAGCAGTTCTTC.

The chain uses TRBV2 and TRBJ2-5; 7 bases are a match to TRBD1. TRBJ2-7 matches the DNA end more closely, so the J call is doubtful. Germline assignment: CDR1 SNHLY and CDR2 FYNNEI. This CDR3 is 16 amino acids long. CDR3 sequence: CASRLTRTGWENEQYF. The CDR3 nucleotides read TGTGCCAGCCGACTAACTCGGACAGGTTGGGAGAACGAGCAGTACTTC.

Regarding this clonotype: This may stem from a read error, because a much larger clone lies one nucleotide away. The chain recombines TRBV29-1 with TRBJ2-1; TRBD2 might be the D (6 bases). The last part of the DNA fits TRBJ2-7 better; the J call may be wrong. Germline values: CDR1 SQVTM, CDR2 ANQGSEA. The length of the CDR3 is 14 residues. The CDR3 is CSVDETSIYNEQYF. The CDR3 DNA sequence: TGCAGCGTTGACGAGACTAGTATCTACAATGAGCAGTACTTC.

The chain uses TRBV9 and TRBJ1-5; D remains ambiguous. The CDR3 is 16 residues long. Germline V gene sequence: CDR1 SGDLS, CDR2 YYNGEE. Trimming shortened V by 0 bases and J by 4 bases, and 14 bases separated the two germline ends. CDR3 coding DNA: TGTGCCAGCAGCGTAGGAGAAGGCGGGGAGAATCAGCCCCAGCATTTT. Translating gives CASSVGEGGENQPQHF.

This clonotype was observed a handful of times. V gene TRBV19 combines with J gene TRBJ1-2, with D possibly TRBD1 on 6 matching bases. The V end was cut by 4 bases, the J end by 1 base, with 10 bases between. There are 14 residues in the CDR3. Looked up from germline, CDR1 is LNHDA and CDR2 is SQIVND (reference sequence). The CDR3 DNA is TGTGCCAGTAGTACACAGGGACTTAACTATGGCTACACCTTC. This encodes CASSTQGLNYGYTF.

The chain joins TRBV7-2 to TRBJ2-7; 7 positions match TRBD2. Losses at the gene ends were 5 bases for V and 4 bases for J; bases not matched to a gene: 14. Germline values: CDR1 SGHTA, CDR2 FQGNSA. The length of the CDR3 is 16 residues. The CDR3 sequence: CASSLRGLEGLYEQYF. The CDR3 bases are TGTGCCAGCAGCCTCCGAGGACTAGAGGGCCTTTACGAGCAGTACTTC.